This T cell receptor (beta chain) came from a study of blood T cell repertoires in COVID-19. Assay used: immunoSEQ multiplex PCR; TCRdb lists only in-frame clones, some missing. The sample shows roughly 48,000 clones, around 83% of them seen only once. Per the germline V gene, CDR1 is MRHNA and CDR2 is SNTAGT. J was trimmed by 5 bases and V by 6 bases; bases with no gene match: 5. The CDR3 loop spans 13 amino acids. The sequencing input was peripheral blood. The TCR comes from a human donor in a cohort sampled during active COVID-19. The V and J genes are TRBV6-4 and TRBJ2-3; 7 nucleotides match TRBD2. CDR3 sequence (DNA): TGTGCCAGCAGAGCTAGCGGACTAGATACGCAGTATTTT. Translation gives CASRASGLDTQYF.